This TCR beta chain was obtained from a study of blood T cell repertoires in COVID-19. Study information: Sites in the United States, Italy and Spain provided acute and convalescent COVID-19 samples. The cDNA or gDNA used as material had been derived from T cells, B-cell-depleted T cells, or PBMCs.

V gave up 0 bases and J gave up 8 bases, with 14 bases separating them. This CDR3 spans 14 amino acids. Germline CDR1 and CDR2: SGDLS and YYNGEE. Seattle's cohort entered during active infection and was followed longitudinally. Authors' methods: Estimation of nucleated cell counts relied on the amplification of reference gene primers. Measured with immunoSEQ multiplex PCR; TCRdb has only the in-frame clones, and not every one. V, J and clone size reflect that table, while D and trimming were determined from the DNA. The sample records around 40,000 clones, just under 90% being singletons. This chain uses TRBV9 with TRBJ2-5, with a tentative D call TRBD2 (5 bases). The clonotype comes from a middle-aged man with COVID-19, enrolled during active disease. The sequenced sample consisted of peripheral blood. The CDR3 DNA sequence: TGTGCCAGCAGCGTAGGTACGATCCGGGAAACCCAGTACTTC. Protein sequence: CASSVGTIRETQYF.